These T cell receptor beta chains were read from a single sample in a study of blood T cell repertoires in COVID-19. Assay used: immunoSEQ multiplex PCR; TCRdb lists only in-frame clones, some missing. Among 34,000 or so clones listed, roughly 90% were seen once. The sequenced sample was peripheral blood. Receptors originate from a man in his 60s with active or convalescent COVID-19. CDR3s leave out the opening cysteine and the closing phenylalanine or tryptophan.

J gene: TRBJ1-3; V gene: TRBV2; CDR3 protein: ASSGQGRGNTIY
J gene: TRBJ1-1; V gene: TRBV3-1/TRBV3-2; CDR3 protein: ASSQVSRGEAF
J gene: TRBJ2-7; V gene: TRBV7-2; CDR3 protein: APYLRLAGGSYEQY
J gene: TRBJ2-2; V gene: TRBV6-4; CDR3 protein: ASSDPVLADRAEDGELF
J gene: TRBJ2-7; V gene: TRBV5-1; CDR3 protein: ASKSGGYEQY
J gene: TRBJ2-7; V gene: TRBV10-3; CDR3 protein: AISEWVADSYEQY
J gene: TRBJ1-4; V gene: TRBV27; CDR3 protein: ASSTQGEKLF
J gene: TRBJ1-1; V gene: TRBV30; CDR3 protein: AWSTELNTEAF
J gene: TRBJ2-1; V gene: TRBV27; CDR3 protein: ASSSRGLALNEQF
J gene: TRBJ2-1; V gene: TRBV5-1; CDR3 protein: ASSLSLAIGEQF
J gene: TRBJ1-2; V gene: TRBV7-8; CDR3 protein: ASSGQTVGALGYT
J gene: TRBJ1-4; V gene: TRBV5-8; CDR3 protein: ASSLGPGLQEKLF
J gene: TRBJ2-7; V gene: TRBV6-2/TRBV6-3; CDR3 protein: ASSPRLRTTSGGEQY
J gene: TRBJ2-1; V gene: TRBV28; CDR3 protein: ASSLIPSNEQF
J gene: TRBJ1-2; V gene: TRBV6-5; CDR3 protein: ASRSDRGFGYGYT
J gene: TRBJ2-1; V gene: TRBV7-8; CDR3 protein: ASSPRQGSSGGSSYNEQF
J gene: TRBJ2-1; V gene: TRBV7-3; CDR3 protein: ASSLTLDNEQF
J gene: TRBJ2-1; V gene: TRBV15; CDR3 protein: ATSRDLSAGQF
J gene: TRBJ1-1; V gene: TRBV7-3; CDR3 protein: ASSLRGQGLAF
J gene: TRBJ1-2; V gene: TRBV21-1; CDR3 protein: ASSKRTGPVSYT
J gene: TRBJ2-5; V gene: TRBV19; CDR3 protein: ASSSRQVPETQY
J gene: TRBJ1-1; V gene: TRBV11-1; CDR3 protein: ASSLRQGESIF
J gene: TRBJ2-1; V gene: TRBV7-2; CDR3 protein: ASSLSPTSGGNEQF
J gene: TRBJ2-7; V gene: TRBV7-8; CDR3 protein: ASSLDRDKDEQY
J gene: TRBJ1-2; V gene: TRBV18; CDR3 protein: ASSPTGGGYGYT
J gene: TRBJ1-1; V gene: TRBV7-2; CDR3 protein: ASSLAGQGVSAEAF
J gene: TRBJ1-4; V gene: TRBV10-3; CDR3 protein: AISESLKQANEKLF
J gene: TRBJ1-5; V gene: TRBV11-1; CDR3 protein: ASSLDRGQPQH
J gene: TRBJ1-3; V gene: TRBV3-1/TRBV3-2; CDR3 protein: ASSQGVGQTGNTIY
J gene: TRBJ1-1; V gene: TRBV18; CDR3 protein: ASSSRQAMNTEAF
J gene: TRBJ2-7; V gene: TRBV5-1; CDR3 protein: ASSLEEGRPYEQY
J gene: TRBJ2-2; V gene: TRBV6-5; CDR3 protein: ASPPDSGTGELF
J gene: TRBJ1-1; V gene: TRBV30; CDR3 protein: AWSVSVNTEAF
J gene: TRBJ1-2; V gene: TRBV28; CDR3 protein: ATTTTGDGYT
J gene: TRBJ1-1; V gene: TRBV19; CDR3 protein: ASSDRGLGAF
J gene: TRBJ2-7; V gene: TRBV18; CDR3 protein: ASSERQLAVSSEQY
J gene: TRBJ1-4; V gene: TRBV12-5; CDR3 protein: ASAKGQGREKLF
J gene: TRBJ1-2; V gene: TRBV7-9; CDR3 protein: ASSRPGQGLSNYGYT
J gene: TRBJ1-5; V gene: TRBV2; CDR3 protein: ASSEAAGFSNQPQH
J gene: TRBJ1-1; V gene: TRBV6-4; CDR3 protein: ASSTDRESTSAF
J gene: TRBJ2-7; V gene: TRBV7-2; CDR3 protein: ASSPGGGAGYEQY
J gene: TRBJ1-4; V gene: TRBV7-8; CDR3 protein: ASSLALSSTNEKLF
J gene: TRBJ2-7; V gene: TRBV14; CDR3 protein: ASSREGGGRATEQY